A selection of T cell receptor beta chains follows, all from one sample in a study of shared clonotypes between healthy human individuals. Here immunoSEQ multiplex PCR was the method, and the copy in TCRdb shows in-frame clones only, minus some. This table holds about 2 million clones, over 85% found once. The sequencing sample was made of naive CD8+ T cells sorted from blood. The receptor source for this set is a young man in good health. CDR3s leave out the opening cysteine and the closing phenylalanine or tryptophan. The size entry is marked missing in some rows and otherwise reads once, few, many or a size class.

V: TRBV27
size: .
CDR3: ASSAFQGESGSPLH

V: TRBV10-3
size: .
CDR3: AISESGLGREQY

V: TRBV28
size: .
CDR3: ASTNATGYLFVPLF

V: TRBV2
size: .
CDR3: ASRDQTSLTNTGELF

V: TRBV10-1
size: .
CDR3: ASSVGGSYEQY

V: TRBV11-2
size: .
CDR3: ASSLAGWTEAF

V: TRBV2
size: .
CDR3: ASSFSGNTIY

V: TRBV5-1
size: .
CDR3: ASSFGTGGKGNTEAF

V: TRBV25-1
size: few
CDR3: ASSDHRGGTGELF

V: TRBV2
size: .
CDR3: ASTPLGQGGHTEAF

V: TRBV11-2
size: .
CDR3: ASSLDLTGRSYNEQF

V: TRBV11-3
size: .
CDR3: ASSPWDSYEQY

V: TRBV7-3
size: .
CDR3: ASSLGLTNIQY

V: TRBV15
size: .
CDR3: ATSVTIGTGVTDTQY

V: TRBV7-9
size: .
CDR3: ASSEFPAGVWF

V: TRBV27
size: .
CDR3: ASKGGGFDEQY

V: TRBV5-6
size: .
CDR3: ASSLVWGETQY

V: TRBV4-1
size: .
CDR3: ASSQPGLNNEQF

V: TRBV27
size: .
CDR3: ASSINQPQH

V: TRBV27
size: .
CDR3: ASSPPGRTRYNEQF

V: TRBV13
size: .
CDR3: ASSFWTSGSIGELF

V: TRBV7-6
size: .
CDR3: ASFEGTGSQETQY

V: TRBV4-1
size: .
CDR3: ASSPLGGTEAF

V: TRBV29-1
size: .
CDR3: SDWTGDTGGYT

V: TRBV6-5
size: .
CDR3: ASSYVEAAPHEQY

V: TRBV18
size: .
CDR3: ASSPGTVVRNQPQH

V: TRBV15
size: .
CDR3: ATSSRRMNTGELF